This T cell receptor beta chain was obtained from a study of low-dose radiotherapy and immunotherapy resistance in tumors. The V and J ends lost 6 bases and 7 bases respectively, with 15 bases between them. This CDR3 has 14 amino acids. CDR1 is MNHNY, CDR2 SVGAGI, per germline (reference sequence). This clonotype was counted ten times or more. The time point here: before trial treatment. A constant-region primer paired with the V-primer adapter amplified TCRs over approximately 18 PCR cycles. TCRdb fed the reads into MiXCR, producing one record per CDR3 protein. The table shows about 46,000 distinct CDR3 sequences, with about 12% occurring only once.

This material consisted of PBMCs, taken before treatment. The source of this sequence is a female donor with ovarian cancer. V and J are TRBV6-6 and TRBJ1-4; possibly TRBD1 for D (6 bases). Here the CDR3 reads CASRTGGGSEKLFF. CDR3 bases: TGTGCCAGCAGGACCGGGGGCGGTAGTGAAAAACTGTTTTTT.